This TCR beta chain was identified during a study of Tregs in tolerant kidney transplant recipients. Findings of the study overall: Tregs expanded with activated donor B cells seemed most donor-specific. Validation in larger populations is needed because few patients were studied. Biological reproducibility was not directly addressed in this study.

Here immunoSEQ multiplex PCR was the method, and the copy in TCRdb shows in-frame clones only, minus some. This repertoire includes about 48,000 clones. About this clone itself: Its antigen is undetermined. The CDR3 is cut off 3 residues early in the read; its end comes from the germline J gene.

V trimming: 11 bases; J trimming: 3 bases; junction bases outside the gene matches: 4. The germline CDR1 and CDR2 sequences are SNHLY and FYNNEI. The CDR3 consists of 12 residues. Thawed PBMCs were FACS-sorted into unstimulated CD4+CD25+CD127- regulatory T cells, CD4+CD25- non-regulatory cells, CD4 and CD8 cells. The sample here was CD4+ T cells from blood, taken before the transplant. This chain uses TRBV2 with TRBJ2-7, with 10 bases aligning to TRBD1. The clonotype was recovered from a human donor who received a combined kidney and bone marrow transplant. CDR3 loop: CAPRTGGYEQYF. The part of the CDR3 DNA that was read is TGTGCCCCACGGACAGGGGGCTACGAG.